This T cell receptor beta chain was profiled in a study of T cells in Graves' hyperthyroidism and ophthalmopathy. Study-wide points: A 13 V-J signature model discriminated ophthalmopathy versus stable hyperthyroidism.

The CDR3 spans 12 residues. J gave up 4 bases and V 9 bases, and 4 bases lay outside the gene matches. Germline-derived CDR1 and CDR2 are SGHTA and FQGNSA. Patients with ophthalmopathy all had a Clinical Activity Score of at least 3, a NOSPECS grade of at least 4 and duration under 3 months. This clonotype was counted between two and nine times. Antigen unknown. TCR beta CDR3 regions were amplified from RNA. First-round RT-PCR targeting the TCR CDR3 was performed with the HTBI primer set. TCRdb reanalysed the multiplex PCR reads using MiXCR and keeps one entry per CDR3 protein. The sample includes approximately 430,000 distinct CDR3 sequences, under 15% seen only once; the top ten take 13%.

The sample taken for sequencing was blood. The genes are TRBV7-2 and TRBJ1-1, with TRBD1 matching over 8 bases. This receptor was taken from a man between 18 and 29 years old with Graves' ophthalmopathy. The CDR3 coding sequence is TGTGCCAGTCCTGGACAGGGCACTGAAGCTTTCTTT. Protein: CASPGQGTEAFF.